Listed below are T cell receptor beta chains from one sample, sequenced in a study of siplizumab effects on memory and regulatory T cells. TCRdb's table, derived via immunoSEQ multiplex PCR, lists solely in-frame clones and lacks some. Of 65,000 to 70,000 clones in the sample, 88% were seen once. The sample comprised Tregs sorted from blood. All receptors come from a human donor in good health. CDR3s include the opening cysteine and the closing phenylalanine or tryptophan. A D gene is named only where the DNA matches it firmly. The size entry is marked missing in some rows and otherwise reads once, few, many or a size class.

DNA | CDR3 | J | D | size | V
TGCAGCGTTGGGGGCCCCGGGGAGCTGTTTTTT | CSVGGPGELFF | TRBJ2-2 | . | . | TRBV29-1
TGTGCCAGCAGTTTGGGAGACACATATGGCTACACCTTC | CASSLGDTYGYTF | TRBJ1-2 | . | . | TRBV28
TGTGCCAGCAGCTCGGACAGAAGCGTGCGTGGCTACACCTTC | CASSSDRSVRGYTF | TRBJ1-2 | . | once | TRBV5-6
TGCAGCGTTGAACAGTATGGCTACACCTTC | CSVEQYGYTF | TRBJ1-2 | . | few | TRBV29-1
TGTGCCAGCAGTTTAGGGGGCTTTGAGGACATTCAGTACTTC | CASSLGGFEDIQYF | TRBJ2-4 | . | . | TRBV28
TGTGCCTGGAGTGGGGGGCTCGCGGACGAGCAGTACTTC | CAWSGGLADEQYF | TRBJ2-7 | . | . | TRBV30
TGTGCCACCAGCAGAGTAGCCAGGGAAAGCAATCAGCCCCAGCATTTT | CATSRVARESNQPQHF | TRBJ1-5 | . | . | TRBV15
TGTGCCAGCAGCTTAGTTAGCAACCGCGGGGAGACCCAGTACTTC | CASSLVSNRGETQYF | TRBJ2-5 | . | . | TRBV7-2
TGCAGCGTTGTGGGACTAGCGGGGCTCACAGATACGCAGTATTTT | CSVVGLAGLTDTQYF | TRBJ2-3 | TRBD2 | many | TRBV29-1
TGTGCCAGTAGTATCAGATTATCCTACGAGCAGTACTTC | CASSIRLSYEQYF | TRBJ2-7 | . | few | TRBV19
TGTGCCAGCAGTGCGAACAGCCGGTACGAGCAGTACTTC | CASSANSRYEQYF | TRBJ2-7 | . | . | TRBV6-1
TGTGCCAGCAGCCTCGGGGGGACAGGGGCAGATACGCAGTATTTT | CASSLGGTGADTQYF | TRBJ2-3 | TRBD1 | . | TRBV7-9
TGTGCCAGCTCCAGCGGGATCACCTACAATGAGCAGTTCTTC | CASSSGITYNEQFF | TRBJ2-1 | TRBD2 | . | TRBV6-6
TGTGCCTGGAGTGTCCAGGGTGATTCACCCCTCCACTTT | CAWSVQGDSPLHF | TRBJ1-6 | . | . | TRBV30
TGTGCCAGTCAGCCGTCCGCGACAGGAACAGGGGCAGGATCCTACGAGCAGTACTTC | CASQPSATGTGAGSYEQYF | TRBJ2-7 | TRBD1 | once | TRBV19
TGCGCCAGCAGCTCGAACGTGGGCGGCACTGAAGCTTTCTTT | CASSSNVGGTEAFF | TRBJ1-1 | . | . | TRBV5-1
TGCGCCAGCTCCATCCGGGACTACTACAATGAGCAGTTCTTC | CASSIRDYYNEQFF | TRBJ2-1 | TRBD2 | . | TRBV10-2
TGTGCCAGCTCCGTATCTGGACAGAGAGAGACCCAGTACTTC | CASSVSGQRETQYF | TRBJ2-5 | . | . | TRBV6-1
TGTGCCAGCTGGGACCCTTCAGGCCAAGAGACCCAGTACTTC | CASWDPSGQETQYF | TRBJ2-5 | . | . | TRBV7-8
TGTGCCAGCAGCATCGGGACTAGCGGGAACTACGAGCAGTACTTC | CASSIGTSGNYEQYF | TRBJ2-7 | TRBD2 | . | TRBV9
TGTGCTAGCAGCCCCCGGGAGGATCTAATCTACAATGAGCAGTTCTTC | CASSPREDLIYNEQFF | TRBJ2-1 | TRBD2 | . | TRBV7-7
TGTGCCAGCAGCTTAGTAAGGGGTGAGCAGTACTTC | CASSLVRGEQYF | TRBJ2-7 | . | . | TRBV7-2
TGCGCCAGCAGCCCTAGCTACGATCAGCCCCAGCATTTT | CASSPSYDQPQHF | TRBJ1-5 | . | . | TRBV4-1
TGTGCCAGCAGCTTCAACACTGAAGCTTTCTTT | CASSFNTEAFF | TRBJ1-1 | . | medium-sized | TRBV5-6
TGTGCCTCCCACAGGGTCGGTGGCTACACCTTC | CASHRVGGYTF | TRBJ1-2 | . | . | TRBV30
TGTGCCAGCTCTCCTGGACAGGGTGGAGAAGCTTTCTTT | CASSPGQGGEAFF | TRBJ1-1 | TRBD1 | . | TRBV18